The present T cell receptor (beta chain) was sequenced within a study of blood T cell repertoires in COVID-19. Overall study: The cDNA or gDNA used as material had been derived from T cells, B-cell-depleted T cells, or PBMCs.

This CDR3 comprises 15 residues. V was pared by 2 bases and J by 4 bases, with 13 bases between. Per germline, CDR1 SNHLY and CDR2 FYNNEI. Study processing details: Researchers report that nucleated cell counts were estimated from reference gene primer amplification. Using immunoSEQ multiplex PCR, the repertoire was profiled, and TCRdb retains in-frame clones only, with some absent. V and J calls and clone size are given by that table; D and trimming were obtained from the DNA. The sample includes roughly 100,000 clones, more than 85% of them seen just once. Sequencing was carried out using peripheral blood. The origin of this receptor is a human donor in a cohort sampled during active COVID-19. The chain carries TRBV2 and TRBJ2-3; the D gene is possibly TRBD2 (5 bases). This chain's CDR3 is CASSEMGSQPDTQYF. CDR3 nucleotides: TGTGCCAGCAGTGAAATGGGGAGCCAGCCAGATACGCAGTATTTT.